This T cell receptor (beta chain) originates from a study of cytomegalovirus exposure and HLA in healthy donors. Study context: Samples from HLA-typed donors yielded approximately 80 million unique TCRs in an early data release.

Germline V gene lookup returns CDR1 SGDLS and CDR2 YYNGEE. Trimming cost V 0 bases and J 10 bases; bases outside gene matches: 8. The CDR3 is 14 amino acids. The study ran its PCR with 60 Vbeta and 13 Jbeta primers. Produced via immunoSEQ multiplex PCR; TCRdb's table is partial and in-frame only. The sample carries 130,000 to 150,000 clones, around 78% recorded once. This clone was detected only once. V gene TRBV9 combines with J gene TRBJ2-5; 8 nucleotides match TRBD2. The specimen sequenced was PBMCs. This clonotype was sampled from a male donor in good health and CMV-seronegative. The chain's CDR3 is CASSVEGTRGGQYF. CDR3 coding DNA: TGTGCCAGCAGCGTAGAAGGGACTAGAGGAGGCCAGTACTTC.